A single sample is the source of the 21 T cell receptor beta chains below, sequenced in a study of T cells expressing NK-cell markers. One entry per CDR3 protein, without DNA, is what TCRdb gives after re-calling the 5' RACE reads. The sample has 2,200 or so distinct CDR3 sequences, and its top ten clones hold roughly 69%. The sequenced sample consisted of blood T cells: a sorted CD56 or NKG2C T cell subset, CD4+ or CD8+ T cells, or bulk PBMC T cells (not recorded which). The receptors here all came from a woman aged 18-30 years in good health.

The V call is TRBV6-4, the J call TRBJ2-5. The germline V gene encodes CDR1 MRHNA and CDR2 SNTAGT. CDR3 length: 13 amino acids. The CDR3 spells CASSVTDQETQYF.

This clonotype is classed as medium-sized by frequency. The rearrangement uses TRBV30 and TRBJ2-1; TCRdb's D gene call, TRBD2, goes unchecked for lack of DNA. CDR3 length: 14 amino acids. Germline lookup yields CDR1 GTSNPN and CDR2 SVGIG (reference sequence). The CDR3 sequence: CASPFAGDHNEQFF.

V is TRBV6-1 and J is TRBJ2-3. The V gene's germline CDR1 is MNHNS and CDR2 SASEGT. CDR3 size: 15 residues. The CDR3 protein is CASSDSTDSTDTQYF.

This clonotype is identified as medium-sized from frequency. The chain recombines TRBV20-1 with TRBJ2-7. The CDR3 extends over 14 amino acids. CDR1 is DFQATT, CDR2 SNEGSKA, per germline (reference sequence). CDR3 sequence: CSARTGREPYEQYF.

Frequency places this clonotype as medium-sized. The V and J genes are TRBV20-1 and TRBJ2-5; TCRdb reports TRBD2, a call that lacks DNA to check it against. The CDR3 covers 20 residues. Germline values: CDR1 DFQATT, CDR2 SNEGSKA (reference sequence). The CDR3 loop is CSARGFGGSGRGGGEETQYF.

The chain is built from TRBV20-1 and TRBJ2-2; TCRdb lists TRBD2, though no DNA is available to test this call. Looked up from germline, CDR1 is DFQATT and CDR2 is SNEGSKA (reference sequence). The CDR3 loop spans 15 amino acids. The CDR3: CSARDLAGDNGELFF.

The chain couples TRBV7-9 to TRBJ1-3. The CDR3 has 12 residues. Germline-derived CDR1 and CDR2 are SEHNR and FQNEAQ (reference sequence). CDR3 in amino acids: CASSLVGNTIYF. Looking up the rest from reference TRBV7-9 and TRBJ1-3 gives the full variable domain: DTGVSQNPRHKITKRGQNVTFRCDPISEHNRLYWYRQTLGQGPEFLTYFQNEAQLEKSRLLSDRFSAERPKGSFSTLEIQRTEQGDSAMYLCASSLVGNTIYFGEGSWLTVV.

The chain links TRBV20-1 to TRBJ2-7. CDR3 length equals 12 residues. In germline, CDR1 is DFQATT, CDR2 SNEGSKA (reference sequence). The CDR3 sequence: CSARYRDYEQYF.

The V and J genes are TRBV14 and TRBJ2-2; there is no DNA to check the TCRdb D call of TRBD2. CDR1 SGHDN and CDR2 FVKESK come from the germline V gene. The CDR3 runs to 13 residues. The CDR3 sequence is CASSFRRSGELFF.

This CDR3 reads CASSPRERGTYNEQFF. The chain uses TRBV7-8 and TRBJ2-1; checking the TCRdb D call of TRBD1 is not possible without DNA. Germline V gives CDR1 SGHVS, CDR2 FQNEAQ. CDR3 length: 16 amino acids.

This clonotype is called medium-sized based on its frequency. The V call is TRBV4-3, the J call TRBJ2-1. The CDR3 spans 13 residues. Germline CDR1 and CDR2: LGHNA and YSLEER. The CDR3: CASSQDRHNEQFF.

The rearrangement joins TRBV6-5 to TRBJ2-3. Germline assignment: CDR1 MNHEY and CDR2 SVGAGI. The CDR3 covers 15 residues. Here the CDR3 reads CASSYGSTNTDTQYF.

This clonotype is labeled medium-sized based on frequency. This chain joins TRBV12-3 or TRBV12-4 and TRBJ1-5; TCRdb indicates TRBD1, and absent DNA this call remains unverified. CDR3 length: 15 residues. The chain's CDR3 is CASSPRQGTDQPQHF.

The chain's CDR3 is CASSLGGWQETQYF. The chain is built from TRBV11-2 and TRBJ2-5. This CDR3 is built from 14 residues. Germline V CDR1 and CDR2: SGHAT, FQNNGV.

This chain links TRBV5-5 with TRBJ2-3. The CDR3 consists of 13 residues. Germline CDR1 and CDR2: SGHKS and YYEKEE (reference sequence). The CDR3 reads CASRFAGTDTQYF.

This clonotype is deemed medium-sized (0.01 to 0.1%) by its frequency. J is TRBJ2-3 and V is TRBV6-4; absent DNA, TCRdb's TRBD1 call cannot be checked. The CDR3 consists of 15 residues. The germline V gene encodes CDR1 MRHNA and CDR2 SNTAGT. CDR3 sequence: CASSDSGGGTDTQYF.

The chain has TRBV6-1 and TRBJ1-1. Germline assignment: CDR1 MNHNS and CDR2 SASEGT. The CDR3 is 15 amino acids. This chain's CDR3 is CASSTNRVRYTEAFF.

This clonotype is identified as large from frequency. This chain's CDR3 is CASSQSPGSEDTQYF. The genes are TRBV3-1 and TRBJ2-3. Germline values: CDR1 LGHDT, CDR2 YNNKEL (reference sequence). This CDR3 contains 15 residues.

This clonotype is called medium-sized based on its frequency. The rearrangement uses TRBV10-2 and TRBJ1-1; without DNA, the TCRdb call of TRBD1 cannot be checked. Germline assignment: CDR1 WSHSY and CDR2 SAAADI. The CDR3 has 14 amino acids. CDR3 protein: CASSVTGFNTEAFF.

V usage is TRBV12-5 and J usage is TRBJ1-1. Germline values: CDR1 LGHNT, CDR2 FRNRAP. The CDR3 spans 13 residues. CDR3 residues: CASGGPTNTEAFF.

The chain joins TRBV6-2 or TRBV6-3 to TRBJ2-1. There are 15 residues in the CDR3. Germline V CDR1 and CDR2: MNHEY, SVGEGT. CDR3 loop: CASNLGSGEVNEQFF.